A selection of T cell receptor beta chains follows, all from one sample in a study of T cells in Graves' hyperthyroidism and ophthalmopathy. TCRdb re-derived calls from the multiplex PCR reads in MiXCR, one entry per CDR3 protein. The table shows around 350,000 distinct CDR3 sequences, with around 14% occurring only once. The sample taken for sequencing was blood. All receptors come from a woman aged 18-35 years with Graves' hyperthyroidism. Each CDR3 is given with its conserved first and last residue. D genes are given only for firm matches. Rows may omit the clone size; those that give it use once, few, many or a size class.

cdr3_length	clone_size	d_call	v_call	j_call	cdr3_aa	cdr3_nt
13	many	NA	TRBV20-1	TRBJ2-7	CSARWPSSYEQYF	TGCAGTGCTAGATGGCCCAGCTCCTACGAGCAGTACTTC
13	many	NA	TRBV28	TRBJ1-1	CASSSVRLHEAFF	TGTGCCAGCAGTTCTGTCCGCCTCCACGAAGCTTTCTTT
16	many	TRBD2	TRBV6-1	TRBJ2-3	CASSPRSGGPADTQYF	TGTGCCAGCAGTCCCCGTAGCGGGGGGCCGGCAGATACGCAGTATTTT
15	many	NA	TRBV7-8	TRBJ2-5	CASSLVLGGGRPQYF	TGTGCCAGCAGCTTAGTTTTGGGCGGTGGTAGGCCCCAGTACTTC
13	many	NA	TRBV3-1	TRBJ2-5	CASSQDNKETQYF	TGTGCCAGCAGCCAAGATAACAAAGAGACCCAGTACTTC
16	few	NA	TRBV4-2	TRBJ2-7	CASSQETTGTTYEQYF	TGTGCCAGCAGCCAAGAAACAACAGGGACAACCTACGAGCAGTACTTC
16	NA	NA	TRBV13	TRBJ1-4	CASSARSMDLGEKLFF	TGTGCCAGCAGCGCGAGATCGATGGATCTTGGCGAAAAACTGTTTTTT
15	NA	TRBD1	TRBV3-1	TRBJ1-1	CASILLTGSNTEAFF	TGTGCCAGCATCCTACTGACAGGGTCGAACACTGAAGCTTTCTTT
15	many	NA	TRBV29-1	TRBJ1-1	CSVERAGRDGTEAFF	TGCAGCGTTGAACGGGCAGGAAGGGATGGCACTGAAGCTTTCTTT
14	many	NA	TRBV7-9	TRBJ2-7	CASTPQRDNYEQYF	TGTGCCAGCACCCCACAGCGGGACAACTACGAGCAGTACTTC
15	many	TRBD2	TRBV3-1	TRBJ2-7	CASSPHGGRAYEQYF	TGTGCCAGCAGCCCCCATGGCGGGAGGGCGTACGAGCAGTACTTC
16	NA	TRBD1	TRBV9	TRBJ2-3	CASSPGQGLRPDTQYF	TGTGCCAGCAGCCCGGGACAGGGACTCCGCCCAGATACGCAGTATTTT
14	many	TRBD1	TRBV5-1	TRBJ1-1	CASSWGQGPIEAFF	TGCGCCAGCAGCTGGGGACAGGGACCGATTGAAGCTTTCTTT
18	many	TRBD1	TRBV28	TRBJ1-1	CASSLLPRTGEDGTEAFF	TGTGCCAGCAGTTTACTCCCCCGGACAGGGGAGGACGGCACTGAAGCTTTCTTT
14	many	NA	TRBV18	TRBJ1-5	CASSPPGHNQPQHF	TGTGCCAGCTCACCACCGGGACACAATCAGCCCCAGCATTTT
17	few	TRBD2	TRBV3-1	TRBJ2-5	CASRQLGLAGGQETQYF	TGTGCCAGCAGGCAACTTGGCCTAGCGGGAGGTCAAGAGACCCAGTACTTC
11	many	NA	TRBV5-4	TRBJ2-7	CASSADSEQYF	TGTGCCAGCAGCGCAGACTCCGAGCAGTACTTC
17	many	NA	TRBV28	TRBJ2-1	CASSLITLDRGYNEQFF	TGTGCCAGCAGTTTAATTACTTTGGACCGAGGGTACAATGAGCAGTTCTTC
13	NA	TRBD1	TRBV6-4	TRBJ2-1	CASRGTGGHKQFF	TGTGCCAGCAGGGGGACAGGGGGACACAAGCAGTTCTTC
12	many	NA	TRBV6-1	TRBJ1-1	CASIIGGTEAFF	TGTGCCAGCATAATCGGGGGCACTGAAGCTTTCTTT
12	few	NA	TRBV5-1	TRBJ2-3	CASRSGPDTQYF	TGCGCCAGCAGGAGCGGTCCCGATACGCAGTATTTT
16	many	TRBD1	TRBV12-3/TRBV12-4	TRBJ1-2	CASSLFPGQGAGGYTF	TGTGCCAGCAGTTTATTTCCGGGACAGGGGGCTGGAGGCTACACCTTC
15	many	TRBD1	TRBV6-1	TRBJ1-1	CASSSPQGADTEAFF	TGTGCCAGCAGTTCCCCACAGGGGGCGGACACTGAAGCTTTCTTT
15	NA	NA	TRBV3-2	TRBJ1-6	CASSPTGFNNSPLHF	TGTGCCAGCAGCCCCACGGGTTTCAATAATTCACCCCTCCACTTT